This entry lists 9 T cell receptor beta chains sequenced from one sample in a study of blood T cell repertoires in COVID-19. Sequencing used immunoSEQ multiplex PCR; TCRdb keeps in-frame clones, though not all of them. The data show tens of thousands of clones, 90% seen once. The sample consisted of peripheral blood. The origin of the receptors is a human donor in a cohort sampled during active COVID-19.

V is TRBV30 and J is TRBJ1-2; possible D gene TRBD1, 5 bases. V was shortened by 0 bases and J by 1 base, with 12 bases between the two germline ends. The CDR3 spans 15 residues. The germline V gene has CDR1 GTSNPN and CDR2 SVGIG (reference sequence). CDR3 DNA: TGTGCCTGGAGTGTTAAGGGGAATTATAACTATGGCTACACCTTC. As protein: CAWSVKGNYNYGYTF. The entire variable domain, with the rest obtained from reference TRBV30 and TRBJ1-2, is as follows: SQTIHQWPATLVQPVGSPLSLECTVEGTSNPNLYWYRQAAGRGLQLLFYSVGIGQISSEVPQNLSASRPQDRQFILSSKKLLLSDSGFYLCAWSVKGNYNYGYTFGSGTRLTVV.

The V gene is TRBV5-1, the J gene TRBJ1-1; weak D call: TRBD1 (6 bases). Germline CDR1 SGHRS, CDR2 YFSETQ. The CDR3 covers 15 residues. V dropped 1 base and J dropped 1 base, with 11 bases sitting between them. Here the CDR3 DNA reads TGCGCCAGCAGCTTGCTACAGGGTAGGAACACTGAAGCTTTCTTT. This gives the protein CASSLLQGRNTEAFF.

This clone has just a few counts. The chain employs TRBV19 and TRBJ1-5; no clear D. V dropped 3 bases and J dropped 4 bases, with 7 bases sitting between them. The CDR3 spans 13 residues. Germline V gene lookup returns CDR1 LNHDA and CDR2 SQIVND (reference sequence). The CDR3 spells CASSIGQNQPQHF. The CDR3, as DNA: TGTGCCAGTAGTATTGGGCAGAATCAGCCCCAGCATTTT. Full variable domain (missing parts from reference TRBV19 and TRBJ1-5): DGGITQSPKYLFRKEGQNVTLSCEQNLNHDAMYWYRQDPGQGLRLIYYSQIVNDFQKGDIAEGYSVSREKKESFPLTVTSAQKNPTAFYLCASSIGQNQPQHFGDGTRLSIL.

The rearrangement uses TRBV4-1 and TRBJ2-3; the match to TRBD2 covers 8 bases. Losses at the gene ends were 1 base for V and 6 bases for J; bases not matched to a gene: 12. CDR1 is MGHRA, CDR2 YSYEKL, per germline. The CDR3 contains 17 residues. CDR3 in amino acids: CASSQAGGPSYADTQYF. CDR3 coding DNA: TGCGCCAGCAGCCAAGCGGGAGGGCCGTCTTACGCTGATACGCAGTATTTT.

The V and J genes are TRBV10-2 and TRBJ1-4; 10 nucleotides line up with TRBD1. Trimming cost V 6 bases and J 8 bases; bases outside gene matches: 6. CDR3 length: 14 residues. CDR1 and CDR2 from the germline V gene are WSHSY and SAAADI. The CDR3 here is CASRSGTGVEKLFF. The CDR3 DNA is TGCGCCAGCAGATCCGGGACAGGGGTGGAAAAACTGTTTTTT.

The chain employs TRBV9 and TRBJ2-1, with D tentatively TRBD2 (5 bases). Per germline, CDR1 SGDLS and CDR2 YYNGEE. The V end was cut by 4 bases, the J end by 0 bases, with 11 bases between. The CDR3 consists of 15 residues. CDR3 protein: CASSPEAASYNEQFF. DNA of the CDR3: TGTGCCAGCAGCCCGGAGGCGGCCTCCTACAATGAGCAGTTCTTC.

The chain links TRBV7-2 to TRBJ2-1; perhaps TRBD1 as D (6 bases). In germline, CDR1 is SGHTA, CDR2 FQGNSA. This CDR3 spans 15 amino acids. V lost 0 bases to trimming and J lost 2 bases, with 8 bases between them. CDR3 in DNA: TGTGCCAGCAGCTTAGCCGGGACAACCTACAATGAGCAGTTCTTC. This sequence encodes CASSLAGTTYNEQFF. The full variable domain, in which reference TRBV7-2 and TRBJ2-1 provide the parts outside the CDR3, is GAGVSQSPSNKVTEKGKDVELRCDPISGHTALYWYRQSLGQGLEFLIYFQGNSAPDKSGLPSDRFSAERTGGSVSTLTIQRTQQEDSAVYLCASSLAGTTYNEQFFGPGTRLTVL.

The chain carries TRBV5-4 and TRBJ1-1; 10 nucleotides line up with TRBD1. The V segment lost 0 bases and the J segment 6 bases; nucleotides outside the gene matches: 5. Germline V CDR1 and CDR2: SGHNT, YYREEE (reference sequence). The CDR3 runs 15 residues. The CDR3 DNA follows: TGTGCCAGCAGCTTGGGTCGGACAGGGGGATCTGAAGCTTTCTTT. Its translation is CASSLGRTGGSEAFF.

The chain combines TRBV10-2 with TRBJ1-6; 10 bases agree with TRBD1. In germline, CDR1 is WSHSY, CDR2 SAAADI. The CDR3 loop spans 14 amino acids. With 4 bases clipped from V and 8 bases from J, the junction kept 2 bases outside the gene matches. The CDR3 sequence: CASSAGQGYSPLHF. CDR3 sequence (DNA): TGCGCCAGCAGTGCGGGACAGGGGTATTCACCCCTCCACTTT.